This TCR beta chain was recovered during a study of cytomegalovirus exposure and HLA in healthy donors. Study-level points and caveats: Sequencing likely produced, as an artifact, a cluster of highly shared sequence variants.

PCR primers comprised 60 Vbeta and 13 Jbeta primers. TCRdb keeps only in-frame clones here, not all; method: immunoSEQ multiplex PCR. The table records 150,000 to 200,000 clones, approximately 81% of them present only once. Turning to this clone: Antigen unknown.

The CDR3 totals 13 residues. V was shortened by 2 bases and J by 1 base, with 7 bases between the two germline ends. Germline CDR1 is SGDLS and CDR2 is YYNGEE. Sequenced input: PBMCs. The source is a man aged 45-65 years in good health and CMV-seropositive. The rearrangement joins TRBV9 to TRBJ2-7; no clear D gene. CDR3 DNA sequence: TGTGCCAGCAGCGTTCAGGATTCCTACGAGCAGTACTTC. Encoded protein: CASSVQDSYEQYF.